This T cell receptor (beta chain) is from a study of human T cells and chemical hapten exposure. TCRdb processed the RACE reads anew with MiXCR; each CDR3 protein has one entry. The data show about 46,000 distinct CDR3 sequences, with around 4.5% seen just once and roughly 1.6% held by the top ten. The table lists this clonotype with a few counts. Its antigen is unidentified. Study-wide results and limits: The study found that DPC sensitization did not change TCRs above 1 in 1000 frequency.

As to time point: healthy volunteer bleed at 2 weeks. The starting material, unfractionated whole blood, was used for total RNA extraction. Specimen: whole blood. This receptor was taken from a female donor in good health. Some clones in this sample may be carry-over from other donors' samples.

In DNA, the CDR3 is TGTGCCAGCAGTCCAGGGGCAGTTGCTAACTATGGCTACACCTTC. Residues: CASSPGAVANYGYTF. The chain uses TRBV9 and TRBJ1-2; D may be TRBD1 (6 bases). The V end was cut by 5 bases, the J end by 0 bases, with 14 bases between. This CDR3 has 15 residues. From germline, CDR1 is SGDLS and CDR2 YYNGEE.